Listed here are 17 T cell receptor beta chains from one sample, sequenced in a study of T cell responses to AZD1222 COVID-19 vaccine. Measured with immunoSEQ multiplex PCR; TCRdb has only the in-frame clones, and not every one. The sample lists around 120,000 clones, about 92% occurring once. Sequencing was performed on peripheral blood, taken 28 days after the second AZD1222 dose. The source is an adult who received the AZD1222 COVID-19 vaccine.

The rearrangement joins TRBV5-4 to TRBJ1-2; no firm D call. This CDR3 is built from 14 residues. V lost 3 bases and J lost 2, with 11 bases in between. The germline gives CDR1 SGHNT, CDR2 YYREEE (reference sequence). The CDR3 coding sequence is TGTGCCAGCAGCTCCCGACTAGGGAACTATGGCTACACCTTC. Translation gives CASSSRLGNYGYTF.

This clone was picked up one time. The V and J genes are TRBV30 and TRBJ1-3; D is unclear. Germline V CDR1 and CDR2: GTSNPN, SVGIG (reference sequence). This CDR3 spans 12 amino acids. V dropped 2 bases and J dropped 4 bases, with 6 bases sitting between them. CDR3 in amino acids: CAWSLQGNTIYF. Written as DNA, the CDR3 is TGTGCCTGGAGTCTCCAAGGAAACACCATATATTTT.

This chain joins TRBV27 and TRBJ2-5; TRBD1 agrees at 11 bases. This CDR3 contains 14 residues. From germline, CDR1 is MNHEY and CDR2 SMNVEV (reference sequence). The junction had 2 bases not matched to a gene; V was cut back by 6 bases and J by 2 bases. CDR3 bases: TGTGCCAGCAGCAGGGACAGGGGGCAAGAGACCCAGTACTTC. This gives the protein CASSRDRGQETQYF.

CDR3 residues: CASSVEGGARTGELFF. For the CDR3, the DNA is TGTGCCAGCAGCGTAGAGGGGGGAGCGAGGACCGGGGAGCTGTTTTTT. This chain joins TRBV9 and TRBJ2-2, with D possibly called TRBD1 or TRBD2 (6 bases each). Germline V lookup: CDR1 SGDLS, CDR2 YYNGEE. The length of the CDR3 is 16 residues. The V and J ends lost 0 bases and 5 bases respectively, with 14 bases between them.

The CDR3 nucleotides read TGCGCCAGCAGCCAAGATTCAGCAGACTCTGGAAACACCATATATTTT. Its protein product is CASSQDSADSGNTIYF. This chain connects TRBV4-3 to TRBJ1-3, with D unclear. Trimming pared 0 bases from V and 0 bases from J, leaving 9 bases between. The CDR3 runs 16 residues. Per germline, CDR1 LGHNA and CDR2 YSLEER.

The genes are TRBV5-1 and TRBJ2-7, with D perhaps matching TRBD2 (6 bases). Trimming removed 0 bases at V and 6 bases at J, with 13 bases between. Germline CDR1 reads SGHRS; CDR2 reads YFSETQ. This CDR3 is built from 14 residues. The CDR3 loop is CASSLVGGVVEQYF. For the CDR3, the DNA is TGCGCCAGCAGCTTGGTGGGAGGAGTGGTCGAGCAGTACTTC.

The chain combines TRBV4-2 with TRBJ2-4; D is possibly TRBD1 (6 bases). Germline V gives CDR1 LGHNA, CDR2 YNFKEQ. CDR3 length: 24 amino acids. V was cut by 4 bases and J by 1 base, with 38 bases left in between. CDR3 sequence: CASSPSPQGWQALNADLAKNIQYF. DNA of the CDR3: TGTGCCAGCAGCCCAAGCCCTCAGGGGTGGCAGGCGCTGAACGCTGACCTGGCCAAAAACATTCAGTACTTC.

The rearrangement links TRBV6-5 to TRBJ1-1; TRBD1 is a possible D gene (5 bases). V was pared by 7 bases and J by 1 base, with 13 bases between. This CDR3 is 14 amino acids long. CDR1 is MNHEY and CDR2 is SVGAGI in the germline V gene. The CDR3 sequence: CASIRQSENTEAFF. CDR3 bases: TGTGCCAGCATCAGACAGAGCGAGAACACTGAAGCTTTCTTT.

The chain uses TRBV3-1 (or the pseudogene TRBV3-2) and TRBJ2-3; no clear D. The V end lost 0 bases, the J end lost 1 base, and 8 bases lay between the germline ends. The CDR3 runs to 15 residues. Germline V CDR1 and CDR2: LGHDT, YNNKEL (reference sequence). DNA for the CDR3: TGTGCCAGCAGCCAAGATCCTAGGGGCACAGATACGCAGTATTTT. It is translated as CASSQDPRGTDTQYF.

The chain uses TRBV5-5 and TRBJ2-5; D is uncertain. CDR3 length equals 17 residues. V was trimmed by 3 bases and J by 3 bases, leaving 21 bases between them. Germline-derived CDR1 and CDR2 are SGHKS and YYEKEE (reference sequence). The DNA for the CDR3 is TGTGCCAGCAGCTGGCCGTACCGCCTACAACAGAAAGAGACCCAGTACTTC. It is translated as CASSWPYRLQQKETQYF.

The gene calls are TRBV18 and TRBJ2-7; TRBD2 agrees at 9 bases. Germline assignment: CDR1 KGHSH and CDR2 LQKENI. V shed 0 bases, J shed 3 bases, and the junction held 0 bases outside the gene matches. The length of the CDR3 is 14 residues. The CDR3 nucleotides read TGTGCCAGCTCACCACCTAGCGGGAGCTACGAGCAGTACTTC. Protein product: CASSPPSGSYEQYF.

As to this clone: The sample contains more than one DNA sequence encoding this CDR3. Here the CDR3 reads CASRAGGSYGYTF. CDR3 coding DNA: TGTGCCAGCAGGGCAGGGGGCAGCTATGGCTACACCTTC. The V call is TRBV2, the J call TRBJ1-2, with TRBD1 matching 8 bases. The V gene end was trimmed by 6 bases and the J gene end by 4 bases; junction bases not matched to a gene: 4. From germline, CDR1 is SNHLY and CDR2 FYNNEI. The CDR3 runs 13 residues.

V is TRBV14 and J is TRBJ2-4; a weak D match, TRBD1 (6 bases). CDR1 and CDR2 (germline): SGHDN, FVKESK. With 4 bases removed from V and 7 bases from J, the gap between germline ends came to 8 bases. The CDR3 consists of 12 residues. The CDR3: CASSPGANIQYF. In nucleotides, the CDR3 is TGTGCCAGCAGCCCAGGGGCGAACATTCAGTACTTC.

The CDR3 spells CAWSVYWAGGGNTIYF. CDR3 sequence (DNA): TGTGCCTGGAGTGTCTATTGGGCTGGAGGTGGAAACACCATATATTTT. The J gene is TRBJ1-3, the V gene TRBV30; D not resolved. The CDR3 contains 16 residues. Looked up from germline, CDR1 is GTSNPN and CDR2 is SVGIG (reference sequence). The V and J ends lost 0 bases and 3 bases respectively, with 15 bases between them.

The count of this clone is one. V and J are TRBV19 and TRBJ1-5; D is uncertain. There are 13 residues in the CDR3. CDR1 is LNHDA and CDR2 is SQIVND in the germline V gene (reference sequence). The ends were cut back, 4 bases at V and 0 bases at J, with 4 bases in the middle. CDR3 in amino acids: CASSKGSNQPQHF. In DNA, the CDR3 is TGTGCCAGTAGTAAGGGTAGCAATCAGCCCCAGCATTTT.

The V and J genes are TRBV6-2 or TRBV6-3 and TRBJ1-1; D is unresolved. This CDR3 region has 12 residues. V shed 5 bases and J shed 5 bases, with 9 bases lying between them. Germline V gene lookup returns CDR1 MNHEY and CDR2 SVGEGT. The CDR3 sequence: CASSTGKTEAFF. The CDR3 nucleotides are TGTGCCAGCAGTACTGGAAAGACTGAAGCTTTCTTT.

This chain uses TRBV10-3 with TRBJ1-5; weak D call: TRBD1 (6 bases). V gave up 1 base and J gave up 7 bases, with 14 bases separating them. This CDR3 has 15 amino acids. The germline V gene has CDR1 ENHRY and CDR2 SYGVKD. CDR3 coding DNA: TGTGCCATCAGTGAGTGGGGGCAGGGAGGACAGCCCCAGCATTTT. This codes for CAISEWGQGGQPQHF.